These 27 T cell receptor beta chains share one sample of origin, sequenced in a study of monozygotic twins with inflammatory bowel disease. TCRdb derives one entry per CDR3 protein from the 5' RACE reads, leaving out DNA. The specimen's table records fewer than 200,000 distinct CDR3 sequences. Sequenced sample: blood. The receptors originated from a human donor with ulcerative colitis or Crohn's disease, or a healthy co-twin of an affected twin (not recorded which).

The chain carries TRBV12-3 or TRBV12-4 and TRBJ1-4; there is no DNA to check the TCRdb D call of TRBD1. The CDR3 totals 16 residues. CDR3 sequence: CASSPLPTGVNEKLFF.

The chain combines TRBV5-1 with TRBJ2-5. This CDR3 has 14 residues. Germline loops: CDR1 SGHRS, CDR2 YFSETQ. CDR3 in amino acids: CASSLDVSQETQYF. The complete variable domain, with remaining parts taken from reference TRBV5-1 and TRBJ2-5, reads KAGVTQTPRYLIKTRGQQVTLSCSPISGHRSVSWYQQTPGQGLQFLFEYFSETQRNKGNFPGRFSGRQFSNSRSEMNVSTLELGDSALYLCASSLDVSQETQYFGPGTRLLVL.

V gene TRBV6-6 combines with J gene TRBJ1-2; the D gene TCRdb calls, TRBD1, cannot be checked with no DNA. The germline V gene encodes CDR1 MNHNY and CDR2 SVGAGI (reference sequence). The CDR3 contains 12 residues. The CDR3 sequence: CASRRGLDGYTF.

V is TRBV7-9 and J is TRBJ1-6. Germline V gives CDR1 SEHNR, CDR2 FQNEAQ (reference sequence). The CDR3 extends over 17 amino acids. CDR3 sequence: CASSLDSQSSYNSPLHF.

The rearrangement links TRBV4-2 to TRBJ2-1; TCRdb names TRBD1, which stays unverified in the absence of DNA. The CDR3 loop spans 16 amino acids. Germline lookup yields CDR1 LGHNA and CDR2 YNFKEQ. The chain's CDR3 is CASSQVLGTGGFEQFF.

This chain's CDR3 is CASSSTPGTQYF. This sequence joins TRBV6-5 and TRBJ2-3; TCRdb gives TRBD1 as the D gene, but with no DNA this cannot be confirmed. Germline values: CDR1 MNHEY, CDR2 SVGAGI. The CDR3 consists of 12 residues.

The CDR3 region is CASSLVGGFDNSPLHF. This chain links TRBV5-1 with TRBJ1-6. The CDR3 runs to 16 residues. Germline V CDR1 and CDR2: SGHRS, YFSETQ.

This chain connects TRBV7-8 to TRBJ1-1; TCRdb's D call of TRBD1 is untestable without DNA. From germline, CDR1 is SGHVS and CDR2 FQNEAQ. CDR3 length: 19 amino acids. The CDR3 region is CASSLARQPQLRANTEAFF.

The chain uses TRBV18 and TRBJ2-3; the D call of TRBD1 rests on TCRdb alone, since no DNA is present to check it. Per germline, CDR1 KGHSH and CDR2 LQKENI. This CDR3 contains 15 residues. The CDR3: CASSPRQGATDTQYF.

The rearrangement uses TRBV3-1 and TRBJ2-7. The CDR3 has 13 residues. Germline V gene sequence: CDR1 LGHDT, CDR2 YNNKEL (reference sequence). The CDR3 is CASSQDMVYEQYF.

The chain combines TRBV5-1 with TRBJ2-1; with no DNA, the TCRdb D assignment of TRBD1 cannot be verified. There are 17 residues in the CDR3. Germline assignment: CDR1 SGHRS and CDR2 YFSETQ. CDR3 amino acids: CASSGPGLQTSYNEQFF.

This chain joins TRBV29-1 and TRBJ2-7; no DNA is available, so the TRBD1 call from TCRdb remains unchecked. Per the germline V gene, CDR1 is SQVTM and CDR2 is ANQGSEA. There are 14 residues in the CDR3. The CDR3 protein is CSVVDRRQSYEQYF.

The rearrangement links TRBV10-3 to TRBJ1-1; TCRdb gives TRBD1 as the D gene, but with no DNA this cannot be confirmed. Germline V gives CDR1 ENHRY, CDR2 SYGVKD. The CDR3 sequence is 17 residues long. CDR3 loop: CAIRSTGGRLLGTEAFF.

This chain uses TRBV5-1 with TRBJ2-7; the D call from TCRdb, TRBD1, cannot be confirmed without DNA. The CDR3 loop spans 14 amino acids. Germline-derived CDR1 and CDR2 are SGHRS and YFSETQ. The CDR3 protein is CASSWLPGTYEQYF.

This chain links TRBV11-3 with TRBJ1-1. From germline, CDR1 is SGHNT and CDR2 YENEEA. The CDR3 spans 14 residues. This chain's CDR3 is CASSTMELHTEAFF.

The rearrangement links TRBV4-1 to TRBJ2-2; TCRdb lists TRBD1, though no DNA is available to test this call. In germline, CDR1 is MGHRA, CDR2 YSYEKL. The CDR3 sequence is 16 residues long. CDR3 amino acids: CASSQLDRGRTGELFF.

The chain links TRBV4-3 to TRBJ1-1; TCRdb gives TRBD1 as the D gene, but with no DNA this cannot be confirmed. CDR1 and CDR2 from the germline V gene are LGHNA and YSLEER. CDR3 length equals 14 residues. The chain's CDR3 is CASSPLGGHTEAFF.

V and J are TRBV7-2 and TRBJ2-1; there is no DNA to check the TCRdb D call of TRBD1. Germline values: CDR1 SGHTA, CDR2 FQGNSA. CDR3 length: 16 amino acids. CDR3 sequence reads: CASSRPAGSSYNEQFF.

This chain's CDR3 is CASNLPPEQFF. The chain recombines TRBV6-6 with TRBJ2-1; checking the TCRdb D call of TRBD1 is not possible without DNA. This CDR3 is 11 amino acids long. Per germline, CDR1 MNHNY and CDR2 SVGAGI (reference sequence).

V usage is TRBV4-2 and J usage is TRBJ2-5; TCRdb's assignment of TRBD1 cannot be checked, as there is no DNA. This CDR3 has 16 residues. Germline V gives CDR1 LGHNA, CDR2 YNFKEQ. The CDR3 reads CASSPIDRDSQETQYF.

The chain employs TRBV15 and TRBJ2-7; TCRdb's D gene call, TRBD1, goes unchecked for lack of DNA. Germline V gene sequence: CDR1 LNHNV, CDR2 YYDKDF (reference sequence). This CDR3 spans 13 amino acids. CDR3 protein: CATAGQPQAKQYF.

This chain links TRBV5-6 with TRBJ2-7; TCRdb's D call of TRBD2 is untestable without DNA. The CDR3 loop spans 14 amino acids. CDR1 and CDR2 from the germline V gene are SGHDT and YYEEEE. The CDR3 sequence: CASSLGTFTYEQYF.

The J gene is TRBJ2-5, the V gene TRBV3-1; TCRdb indicates TRBD1, and absent DNA this call remains unverified. Germline assignment: CDR1 LGHDT and CDR2 YNNKEL (reference sequence). This CDR3 has 14 amino acids. This CDR3 is CASSPLGRQETQYF.

The chain combines TRBV6-5 with TRBJ1-2; TCRdb outputs TRBD1, but without DNA this stays unchecked. This CDR3 spans 15 amino acids. Germline V CDR1 and CDR2: MNHEY, SVGAGI. CDR3 sequence: CASSYSTQDTYGYTF.

The V and J genes are TRBV5-6 and TRBJ2-1; TCRdb names TRBD2, which stays unverified in the absence of DNA. From germline, CDR1 is SGHDT and CDR2 YYEEEE. The CDR3 length is 15 residues. The CDR3: CASSLRESRYNEQFF.

The chain has TRBV18 and TRBJ1-1. The CDR3 is made up of 13 amino acids. Germline CDR1 is KGHSH and CDR2 is LQKENI. The CDR3 region is CASAPGGHTEAFF. Drawing the rest from reference TRBV18 and TRBJ1-1, the complete variable domain is NAGVMQNPRHLVRRRGQEARLRCSPMKGHSHVYWYRQLPEEGLKFMVYLQKENIIDESGMPKERFSAEFPKEGPSILRIQQVVRGDSAAYFCASAPGGHTEAFFGQGTRLTVV.

The V gene is TRBV15, the J gene TRBJ1-2; TCRdb selects TRBD1, and the lack of DNA leaves this call unchecked. Germline CDR1 is LNHNV and CDR2 is YYDKDF (reference sequence). The CDR3 is made up of 15 amino acids. The chain's CDR3 is CATSSSGTGLGGYTF. Looking up the rest from reference TRBV15 and TRBJ1-2 gives the full variable domain: DAMVIQNPRYQVTQFGKPVTLSCSQTLNHNVMYWYQQKSSQAPKLLFHYYDKDFNNEADTPDNFQSRRPNTSFCFLDIRSPGLGDTAMYLCATSSSGTGLGGYTFGSGTRLTVV.